One and the same sample provided the 8 T cell receptor beta chains below, sequenced in a study of T cell responses to AZD1222 COVID-19 vaccine. The protocol was immunoSEQ multiplex PCR, while the TCRdb copy is restricted to in-frame clones and leaves out a portion. The sample holds over 60,000 clones; around 74% are singletons and the top ten take approximately 23%. Sample: peripheral blood, taken on day 0 of MenACWY control vaccination. Receptors originate from an adult in good health.

In this sample, this clone turned up a few times. This chain joins TRBV6-1 and TRBJ1-2; tentatively, D is TRBD1 (6 bases). CDR3 length: 16 residues. V was pared by 4 bases and J by 5 bases, with 20 bases between. Germline assignment: CDR1 MNHNS and CDR2 SASEGT. Here the CDR3 DNA reads TGTGCCAGCAGTGCCCTAGGGGACATCAGGGGATATGGCTACACCTTC. It encodes CASSALGDIRGYGYTF.

The rearrangement uses TRBV9 and TRBJ1-2; D unresolved. This CDR3 region has 13 residues. Trimming took off 0 bases at V and 4 bases at J, with 7 bases between the two ends. Looked up from germline, CDR1 is SGDLS and CDR2 is YYNGEE. The CDR3 sequence is CASSVEEGYGYTF. CDR3 sequence (DNA): TGTGCCAGCAGCGTAGAGGAGGGCTATGGCTACACCTTC.

Remarks on this clone: The DNA is omitted, as the CDR3 cannot be located on it reliably, and the CDR3 follows TCRdb's listing. The genes are TRBV21-1 and TRBJ1-3; the table assigns TRBD1, which was not confirmed against the DNA. TRBV21-1 is assigned pseudogene status. The CDR3 spans 14 amino acids, including both terminal residues. Here the CDR3 reads CASWGQGSGNTIYF.

In the case of this clone: This sample includes further DNA sequences coding for the same CDR3. The J gene is TRBJ2-2, the V gene TRBV7-2, with a possible D match to TRBD2 (6 bases). Germline lookup yields CDR1 SGHTA and CDR2 FQGNSA. V was pared by 3 bases and J by 1 base, with 6 bases between. CDR3 size: 14 residues. CDR3 region: CASSLGGNTGELFF. The CDR3 nucleotides are TGTGCCAGCAGCTTGGGGGGGAACACCGGGGAGCTGTTTTTT.

The gene calls are TRBV6-1 and TRBJ1-5, with 10 bases lining up with TRBD1. Trimming took 3 bases from V and 6 from J; bases not matched to a gene: 2. The CDR3 covers 14 residues. Germline V gene sequence: CDR1 MNHNS, CDR2 SASEGT. Here the CDR3 DNA reads TGTGCCAGCAGTGAGACAGGGGGCGTTCAGCCCCAGCATTTT. Amino acids: CASSETGGVQPQHF.

The chain has TRBV28 and TRBJ2-1; D is perhaps TRBD1 (6 bases). Germline CDR1 reads MDHEN; CDR2 reads SYDVKM. V lost 6 bases and J 7 bases, leaving 19 bases between the germline ends. CDR3 size: 15 residues. The CDR3 region is CASSLGTSLGNEQFF. Here the CDR3 DNA reads TGTGCCAGCAGCCTCGGGACATCCCTGGGGAATGAGCAGTTCTTC.

This chain links TRBV5-1 with TRBJ2-1; TRBD1 matches at 7 bases. Germline trimming cut 0 bases from V and 0 bases from J; bases unmatched to any gene: 0. The germline V gene encodes CDR1 SGHRS and CDR2 YFSETQ. CDR3 length equals 15 residues. The chain's CDR3 is CASSLEGASYNEQFF. The CDR3 bases are TGCGCCAGCAGCTTGGAGGGGGCCTCCTACAATGAGCAGTTCTTC. The full variable domain, rest sourced from reference TRBV5-1 and TRBJ2-1, is KAGVTQTPRYLIKTRGQQVTLSCSPISGHRSVSWYQQTPGQGLQFLFEYFSETQRNKGNFPGRFSGRQFSNSRSEMNVSTLELGDSALYLCASSLEGASYNEQFFGPGTRLTVL.

The chain uses TRBV29-1 and TRBJ2-3; D perhaps matches TRBD2 (5 bases). The CDR3 has 14 amino acids. Germline CDR1 SQVTM, CDR2 ANQGSEA. The V and J ends lost 8 bases and 2 bases respectively, with 17 bases between them. CDR3 DNA: TGCAGCCTTCGGAGCGGCGTCACCACAGATACGCAGTATTTT. Translating gives CSLRSGVTTDTQYF.